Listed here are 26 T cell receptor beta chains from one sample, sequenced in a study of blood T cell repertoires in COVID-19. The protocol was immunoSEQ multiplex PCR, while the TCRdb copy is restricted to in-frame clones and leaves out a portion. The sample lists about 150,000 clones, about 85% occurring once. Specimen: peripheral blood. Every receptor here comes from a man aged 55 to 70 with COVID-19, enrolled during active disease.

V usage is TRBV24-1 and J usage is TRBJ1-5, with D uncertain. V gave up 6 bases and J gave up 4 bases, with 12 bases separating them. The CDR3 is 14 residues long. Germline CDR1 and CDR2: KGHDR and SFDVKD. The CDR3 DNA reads TGTGCCACCAGTAGAGGAGGACCTAATCAGCCCCAGCATTTT. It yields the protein CATSRGGPNQPQHF.

CDR3 nucleotides: TGTGCCAGCAGCTTAAGGAGGACAGGAGACACTGAAGCTTTCTTT. Amino acid sequence: CASSLRRTGDTEAFF. The chain links TRBV7-2 to TRBJ1-1; the match to TRBD1 covers 7 bases. The germline V gene encodes CDR1 SGHTA and CDR2 FQGNSA. Trimming removed 2 bases from V and 3 bases from J; junction bases left unmatched: 6. CDR3 length: 15 amino acids.

CDR3 region: CASSLWGQGLRQKGNQPQHF. The DNA for the CDR3 is TGTGCCAGCAGTTTATGGGGACAGGGGCTCAGGCAAAAGGGCAATCAGCCCCAGCATTTT. This sequence joins TRBV28 and TRBJ1-5, with 10 bases that match TRBD1. The V and J ends lost 0 bases and 2 bases, in that order; junction bases with no gene match: 13. The CDR3 length is 20 residues. In germline, CDR1 is MDHEN, CDR2 SYDVKM.

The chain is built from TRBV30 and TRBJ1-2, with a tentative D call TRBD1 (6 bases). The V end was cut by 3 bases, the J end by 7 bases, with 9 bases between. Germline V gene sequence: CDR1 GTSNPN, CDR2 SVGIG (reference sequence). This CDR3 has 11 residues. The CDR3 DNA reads TGTGCCTGGAGCAGGGGCGCTGGCTACACCTTC. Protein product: CAWSRGAGYTF. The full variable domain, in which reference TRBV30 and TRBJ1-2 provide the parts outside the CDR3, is SQTIHQWPATLVQPVGSPLSLECTVEGTSNPNLYWYRQAAGRGLQLLFYSVGIGQISSEVPQNLSASRPQDRQFILSSKKLLLSDSGFYLCAWSRGAGYTFGSGTRLTVV.

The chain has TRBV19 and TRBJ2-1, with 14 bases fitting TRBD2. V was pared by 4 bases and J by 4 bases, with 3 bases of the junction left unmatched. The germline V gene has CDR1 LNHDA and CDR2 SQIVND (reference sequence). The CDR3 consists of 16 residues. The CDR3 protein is CASSKGTSGSYNEQFF. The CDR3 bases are TGTGCCAGTAGTAAAGGGACTAGCGGGAGTTACAATGAGCAGTTCTTC.

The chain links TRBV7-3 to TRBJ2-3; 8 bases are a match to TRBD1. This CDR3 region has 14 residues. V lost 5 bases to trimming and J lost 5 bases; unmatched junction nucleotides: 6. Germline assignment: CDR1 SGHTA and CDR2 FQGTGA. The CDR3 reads CASSQGTGQDTQYF. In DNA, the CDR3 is TGTGCCAGCAGCCAAGGGACAGGCCAAGATACGCAGTATTTT.

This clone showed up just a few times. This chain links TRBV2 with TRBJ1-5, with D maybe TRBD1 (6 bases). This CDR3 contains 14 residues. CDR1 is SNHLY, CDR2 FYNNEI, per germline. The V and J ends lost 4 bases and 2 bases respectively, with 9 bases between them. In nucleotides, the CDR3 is TGTGCCAGCAGTGGAGGGGGGGGCAATCAGCCCCAGCATTTT. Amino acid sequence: CASSGGGGNQPQHF.

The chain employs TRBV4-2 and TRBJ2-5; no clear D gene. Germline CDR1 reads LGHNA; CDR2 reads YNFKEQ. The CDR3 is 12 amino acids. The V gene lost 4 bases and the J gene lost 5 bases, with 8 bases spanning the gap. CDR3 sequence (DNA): TGTGCCAGCAGCCCCGTGGGCGAGACCCAGTACTTC. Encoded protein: CASSPVGETQYF.

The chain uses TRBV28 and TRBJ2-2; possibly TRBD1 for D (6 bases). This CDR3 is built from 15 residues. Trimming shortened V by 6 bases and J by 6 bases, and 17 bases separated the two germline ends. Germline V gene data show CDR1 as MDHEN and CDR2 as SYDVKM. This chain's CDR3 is CASSKTGYSAGELFF. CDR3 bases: TGTGCCAGCAGCAAAACAGGGTATTCGGCCGGGGAGCTGTTTTTT.

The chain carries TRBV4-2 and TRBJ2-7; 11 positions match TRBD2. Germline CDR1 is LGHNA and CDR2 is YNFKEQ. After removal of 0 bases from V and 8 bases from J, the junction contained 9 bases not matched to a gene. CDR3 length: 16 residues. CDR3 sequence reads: CASSQEFLAGGYKQYF. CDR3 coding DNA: TGTGCCAGCAGCCAAGAGTTCCTAGCGGGAGGTTATAAGCAGTACTTC.

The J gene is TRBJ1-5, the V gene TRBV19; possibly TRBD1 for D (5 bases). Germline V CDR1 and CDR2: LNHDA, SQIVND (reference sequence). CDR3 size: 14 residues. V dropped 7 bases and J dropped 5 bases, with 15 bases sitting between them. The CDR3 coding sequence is TGTGCCAGTAAAGCGCAAGGGGAGGATCAGCCCCAGCATTTT. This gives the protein CASKAQGEDQPQHF.

The CDR3 DNA follows: TGTGCCAGCAGACTGAAGGACACCCTCTCCTACGAGCAGTACTTC. Amino acid sequence: CASRLKDTLSYEQYF. The chain recombines TRBV6-5 with TRBJ2-7, with D possibly TRBD1 on 5 matching bases. The CDR3 is made up of 15 amino acids. In germline, CDR1 is MNHEY, CDR2 SVGAGI. The V end lost 6 bases, the J end lost 0 bases, and 15 bases lay between the germline ends.

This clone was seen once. CDR3 sequence reads: CASSGSGTNTEAFF. The CDR3 bases are TGTGCCAGCAGTGGATCCGGGACAAACACTGAAGCTTTCTTT. The rearrangement joins TRBV28 to TRBJ1-1; perhaps TRBD1 as D (6 bases). Trimming removed 5 bases from V and 2 bases from J, with 12 bases in between. CDR1 and CDR2 (germline): MDHEN, SYDVKM. This CDR3 comprises 14 residues.

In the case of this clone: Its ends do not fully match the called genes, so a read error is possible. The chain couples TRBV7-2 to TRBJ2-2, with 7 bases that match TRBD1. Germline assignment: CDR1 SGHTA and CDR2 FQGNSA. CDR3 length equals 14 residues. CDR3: CAGSLTGTTGELFF. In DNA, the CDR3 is TGTGCCGGCAGCTTGACAGGGACCACCGGGGAGCTGTTTTTT.

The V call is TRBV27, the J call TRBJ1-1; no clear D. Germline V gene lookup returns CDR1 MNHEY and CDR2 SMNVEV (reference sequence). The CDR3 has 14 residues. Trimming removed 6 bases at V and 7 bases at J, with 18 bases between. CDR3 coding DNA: TGTGCCAGCAGGACAACGACCTCGGCCTTTGAAGCTTTCTTT. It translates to CASRTTTSAFEAFF.

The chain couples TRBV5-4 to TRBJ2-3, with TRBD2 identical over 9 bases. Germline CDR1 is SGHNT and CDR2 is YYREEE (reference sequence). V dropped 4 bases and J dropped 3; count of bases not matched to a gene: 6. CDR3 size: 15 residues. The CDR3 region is CASSDVSGRTDTQYF. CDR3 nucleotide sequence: TGTGCCAGCAGCGATGTTAGCGGGAGAACAGATACGCAGTATTTT.

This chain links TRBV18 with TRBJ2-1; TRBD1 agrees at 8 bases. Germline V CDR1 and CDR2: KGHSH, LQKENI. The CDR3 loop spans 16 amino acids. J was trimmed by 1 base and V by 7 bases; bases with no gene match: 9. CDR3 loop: CASCLPGGRSYNEQFF. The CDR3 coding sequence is TGTGCCAGCTGTCTACCAGGGGGCCGGTCCTACAATGAGCAGTTCTTC.

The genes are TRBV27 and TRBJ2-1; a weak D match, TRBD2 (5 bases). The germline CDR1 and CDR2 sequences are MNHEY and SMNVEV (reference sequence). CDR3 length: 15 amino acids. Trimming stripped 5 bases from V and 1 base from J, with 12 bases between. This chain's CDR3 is CASSRGIVSYNEQFF. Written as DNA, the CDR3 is TGTGCCAGCAGTCGGGGTATTGTGTCCTACAATGAGCAGTTCTTC.

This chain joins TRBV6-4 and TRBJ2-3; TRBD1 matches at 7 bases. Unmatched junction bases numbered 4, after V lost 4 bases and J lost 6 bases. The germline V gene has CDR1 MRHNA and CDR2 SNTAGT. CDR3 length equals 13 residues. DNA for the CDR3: TGTGCCAGCAGTGCGCAGGACAGGGATACGCAGTATTTT. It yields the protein CASSAQDRDTQYF.

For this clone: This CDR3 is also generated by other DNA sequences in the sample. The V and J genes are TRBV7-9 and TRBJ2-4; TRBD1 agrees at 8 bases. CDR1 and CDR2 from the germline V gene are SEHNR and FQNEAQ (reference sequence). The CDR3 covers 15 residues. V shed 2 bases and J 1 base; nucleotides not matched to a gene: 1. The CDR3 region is CASSLTGGAKNIQYF. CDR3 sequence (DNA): TGTGCCAGCAGCTTAACAGGGGGGGCCAAAAACATTCAGTACTTC. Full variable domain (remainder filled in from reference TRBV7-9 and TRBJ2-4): DTGVSQNPRHKITKRGQNVTFRCDPISEHNRLYWYRQTLGQGPEFLTYFQNEAQLEKSRLLSDRFSAERPKGSFSTLEIQRTEQGDSAMYLCASSLTGGAKNIQYFGAGTRLSVL.

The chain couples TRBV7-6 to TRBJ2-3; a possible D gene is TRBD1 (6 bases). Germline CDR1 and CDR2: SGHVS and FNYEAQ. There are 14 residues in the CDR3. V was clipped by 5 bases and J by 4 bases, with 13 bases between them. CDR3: CASSTNRDPDTQYF. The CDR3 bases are TGTGCCAGCAGCACTAACAGGGACCCAGATACGCAGTATTTT.

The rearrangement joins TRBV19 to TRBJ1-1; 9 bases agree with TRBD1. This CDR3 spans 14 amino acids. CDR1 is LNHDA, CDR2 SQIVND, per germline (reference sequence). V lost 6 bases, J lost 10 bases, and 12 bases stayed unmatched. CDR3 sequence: CASSPDRGSNRAFF. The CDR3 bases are TGTGCCAGTAGCCCTGACAGGGGGTCTAATCGAGCTTTCTTT. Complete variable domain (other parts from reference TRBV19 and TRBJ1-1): DGGITQSPKYLFRKEGQNVTLSCEQNLNHDAMYWYRQDPGQGLRLIYYSQIVNDFQKGDIAEGYSVSREKKESFPLTVTSAQKNPTAFYLCASSPDRGSNRAFFGQGTRLTVV.

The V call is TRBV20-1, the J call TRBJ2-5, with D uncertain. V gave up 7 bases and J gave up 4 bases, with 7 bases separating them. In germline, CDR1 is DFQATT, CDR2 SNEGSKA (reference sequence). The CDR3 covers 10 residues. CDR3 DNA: TGCAGTGTCGGGTCAGAGACCCAGTACTTC. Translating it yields CSVGSETQYF.

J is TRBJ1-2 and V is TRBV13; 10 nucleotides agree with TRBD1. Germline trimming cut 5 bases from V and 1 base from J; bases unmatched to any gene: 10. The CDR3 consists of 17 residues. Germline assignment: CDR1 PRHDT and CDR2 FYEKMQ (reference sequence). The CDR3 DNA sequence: TGTGCCAGCAGCCCAGGACAGGGGGTCCCTTTTAACTATGGCTACACCTTC. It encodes CASSPGQGVPFNYGYTF.

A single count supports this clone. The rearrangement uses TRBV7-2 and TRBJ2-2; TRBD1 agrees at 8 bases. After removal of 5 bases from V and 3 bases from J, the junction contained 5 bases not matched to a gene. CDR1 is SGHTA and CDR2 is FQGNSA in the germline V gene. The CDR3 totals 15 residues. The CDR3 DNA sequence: TGTGCCAGCAGCACTAGGACAGGGTACACCGGGGAGCTGTTTTTT. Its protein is CASSTRTGYTGELFF.

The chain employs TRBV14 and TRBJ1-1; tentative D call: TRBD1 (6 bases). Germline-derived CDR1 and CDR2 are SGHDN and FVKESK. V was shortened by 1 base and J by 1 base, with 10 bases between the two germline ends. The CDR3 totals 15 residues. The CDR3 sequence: CASSQVAQGNTEAFF. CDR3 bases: TGTGCCAGCAGCCAAGTAGCACAGGGGAACACTGAAGCTTTCTTT.